This T cell receptor beta chain appears in the sequencing data of a study of chemoradiotherapy in HPV16-positive cancers. Study-wide background: Functional T-cell assays on a couple of HPV16-positive patients' cells defined candidate HPV-specific clones and common TCR motifs.

Study outcomes and limitations: Candidate HPV-specific clones and E7-related TCR motifs grew in tumor during treatment. Better recurrence-free survival went with HPV-responsive T-cell expansion in HPV16-positive patients.

This clone showed up just a few times. Antigen: not known. Profiling relied on immunoSEQ multiplex PCR, and the TCRdb table lists in-frame clones only, not all of them. The repertoire has roughly 15,000 clones, approximately 89% of them found once; the top ten carry 4.3%. Samples were taken several times over chemoradiotherapy. The CDR3 totals 11 residues. Trimming pared 7 bases from V and 0 bases from J, leaving 6 bases between. Germline V CDR1 and CDR2: SQVTM, ANQGSEA. This receptor was identified in a human donor with HPV-associated anogenital cancer. The chain employs TRBV29-1 and TRBJ1-1; no reliable D call. This sample comprised tumor tissue, obtained from a patient who underwent chemoradiotherapy. The CDR3 is CSAWVNTEAFF. CDR3 coding DNA: TGCAGCGCCTGGGTGAACACTGAAGCTTTCTTT.